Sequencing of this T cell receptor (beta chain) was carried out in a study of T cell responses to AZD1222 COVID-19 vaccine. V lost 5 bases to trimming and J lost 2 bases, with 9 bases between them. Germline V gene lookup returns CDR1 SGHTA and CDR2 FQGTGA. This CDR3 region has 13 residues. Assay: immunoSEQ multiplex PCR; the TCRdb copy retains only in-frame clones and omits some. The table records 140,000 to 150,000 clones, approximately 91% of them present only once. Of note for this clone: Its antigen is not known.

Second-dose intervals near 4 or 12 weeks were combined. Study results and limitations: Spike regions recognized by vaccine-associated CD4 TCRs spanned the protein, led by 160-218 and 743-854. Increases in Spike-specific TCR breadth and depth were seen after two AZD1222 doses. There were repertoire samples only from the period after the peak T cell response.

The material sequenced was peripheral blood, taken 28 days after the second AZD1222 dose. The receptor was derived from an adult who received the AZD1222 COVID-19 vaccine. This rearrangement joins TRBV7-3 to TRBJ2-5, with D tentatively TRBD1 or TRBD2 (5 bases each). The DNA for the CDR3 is TGTGCCAGCAGCCGCAGGGAGCAAGAGACCCAGTACTTC. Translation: CASSRREQETQYF.